This note documents a single TCR beta chain sequence. The target antigen is unknown. This sample was included in a study of blood T cells in healthy people across ages. Study-wide results and limits: TCR beta diversity per million T cells fell roughly linearly with age. Comparison with aged donors showed that long-lived donors had more naive CD4+ cells and higher diversity.

Trimming removed 8 bases from V and 3 bases from J, with 19 bases in between. CDR3 length equals 16 residues. Germline assignment: CDR1 SGHVS and CDR2 FQNEAQ. A second PCR, run for about 7 to 11 cycles, used a sample-barcoded 5' primer plus a J-beta primer mix. One entry per CDR3 protein, called by TCRdb with MiXCR from the 5' RACE reads. The data show about 1.6 million distinct CDR3 sequences, roughly a third seen once. The sequenced material came from blood. The chain links TRBV7-8 to TRBJ1-4, with D perhaps matching TRBD1 (5 bases). The clonotype was recovered from a woman younger than 45 in good health. CDR3 sequence: CASSWAGGGANEKLFF. CDR3 in DNA: TGTGCCAGCTCCTGGGCAGGCGGGGGAGCTAATGAAAAACTGTTTTTT.